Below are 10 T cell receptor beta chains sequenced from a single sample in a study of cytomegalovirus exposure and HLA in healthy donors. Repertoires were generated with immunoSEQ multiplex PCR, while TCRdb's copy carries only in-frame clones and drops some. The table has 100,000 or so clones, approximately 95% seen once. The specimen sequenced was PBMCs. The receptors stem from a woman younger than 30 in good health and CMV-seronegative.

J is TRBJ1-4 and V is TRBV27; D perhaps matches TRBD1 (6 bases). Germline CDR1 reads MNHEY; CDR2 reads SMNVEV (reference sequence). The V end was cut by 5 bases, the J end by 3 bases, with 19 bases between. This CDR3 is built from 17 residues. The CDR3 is CASSDWGRGFSNEKLFF. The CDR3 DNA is TGTGCCAGCAGTGACTGGGGCAGGGGCTTTTCTAATGAAAAACTGTTTTTT.

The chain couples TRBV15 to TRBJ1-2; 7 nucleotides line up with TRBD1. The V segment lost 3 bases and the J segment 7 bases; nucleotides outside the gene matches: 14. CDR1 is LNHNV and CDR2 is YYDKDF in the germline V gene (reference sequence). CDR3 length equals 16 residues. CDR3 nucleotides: TGTGCCACCAGCAGTAACAGGGGCGCGGGCAATCGTGGCTACACCTTC. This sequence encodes CATSSNRGAGNRGYTF.

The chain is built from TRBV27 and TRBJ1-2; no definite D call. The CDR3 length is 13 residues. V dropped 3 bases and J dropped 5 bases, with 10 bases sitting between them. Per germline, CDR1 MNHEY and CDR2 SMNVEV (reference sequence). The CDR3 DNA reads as TGTGCCAGCAGTTTGTCGGGGTTGTATGGCTACACCTTC. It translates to CASSLSGLYGYTF.

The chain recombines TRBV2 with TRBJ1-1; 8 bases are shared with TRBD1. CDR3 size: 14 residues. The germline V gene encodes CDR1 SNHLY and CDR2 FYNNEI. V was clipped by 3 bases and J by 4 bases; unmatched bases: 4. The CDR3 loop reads CASSDHTGGTEAFF. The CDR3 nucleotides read TGTGCCAGCAGTGATCATACAGGGGGCACTGAAGCTTTCTTT.

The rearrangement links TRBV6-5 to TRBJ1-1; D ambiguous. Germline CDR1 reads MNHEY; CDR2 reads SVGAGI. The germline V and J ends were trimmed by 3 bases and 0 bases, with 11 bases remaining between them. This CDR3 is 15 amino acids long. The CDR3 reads CASSYVGAMNTEAFF. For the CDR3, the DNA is TGTGCCAGCAGTTATGTTGGAGCCATGAACACTGAAGCTTTCTTT.

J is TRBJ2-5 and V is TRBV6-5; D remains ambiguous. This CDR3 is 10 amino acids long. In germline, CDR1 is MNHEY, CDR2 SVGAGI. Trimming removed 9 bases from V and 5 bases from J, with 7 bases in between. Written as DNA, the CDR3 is TGTGCCAGAACGGTGGAGACCCAGTACTTC. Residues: CARTVETQYF.

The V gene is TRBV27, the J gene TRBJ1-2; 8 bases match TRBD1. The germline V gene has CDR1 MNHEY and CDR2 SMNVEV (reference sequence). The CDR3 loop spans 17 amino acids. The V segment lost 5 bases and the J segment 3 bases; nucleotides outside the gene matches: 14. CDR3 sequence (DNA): TGTGCCAGCAGTGCTCGACAGGGGTGGGGGGCGGACTATGGCTACACCTTC. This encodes CASSARQGWGADYGYTF.

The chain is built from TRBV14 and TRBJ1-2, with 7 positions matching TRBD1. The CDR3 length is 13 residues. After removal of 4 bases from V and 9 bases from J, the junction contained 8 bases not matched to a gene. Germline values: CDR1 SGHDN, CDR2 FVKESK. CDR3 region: CASSPGQAERYTF. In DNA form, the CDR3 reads TGTGCCAGCAGCCCCGGACAGGCGGAACGCTACACCTTC.

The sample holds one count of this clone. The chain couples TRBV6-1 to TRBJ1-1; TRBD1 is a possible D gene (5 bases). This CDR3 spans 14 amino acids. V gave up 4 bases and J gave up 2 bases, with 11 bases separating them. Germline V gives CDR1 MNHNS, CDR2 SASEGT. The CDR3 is CASSGWRGNTEAFF. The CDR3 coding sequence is TGTGCCAGCAGTGGATGGAGGGGAAACACTGAAGCTTTCTTT.

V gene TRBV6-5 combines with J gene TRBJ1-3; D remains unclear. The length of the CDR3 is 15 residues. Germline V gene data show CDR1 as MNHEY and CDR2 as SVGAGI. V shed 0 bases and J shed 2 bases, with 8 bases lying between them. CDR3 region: CASSYSQYPGNTIYF. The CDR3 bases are TGTGCCAGCAGTTACTCGCAGTATCCTGGAAACACCATATATTTT.